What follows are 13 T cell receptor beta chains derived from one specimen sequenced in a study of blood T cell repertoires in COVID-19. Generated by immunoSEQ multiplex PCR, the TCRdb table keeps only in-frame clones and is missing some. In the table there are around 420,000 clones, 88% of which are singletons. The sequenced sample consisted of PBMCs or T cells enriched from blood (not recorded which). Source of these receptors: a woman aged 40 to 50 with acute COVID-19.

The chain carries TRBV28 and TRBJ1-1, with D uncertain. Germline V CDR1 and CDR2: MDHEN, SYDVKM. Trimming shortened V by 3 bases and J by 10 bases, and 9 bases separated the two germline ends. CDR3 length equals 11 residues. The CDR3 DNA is TGTGCCAGCAGTTTCTTGTATCTAGCTTTCTTT. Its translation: CASSFLYLAFF.

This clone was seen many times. CDR3 in DNA: TGTGCCAGCAGCCCGAGGGGTAGCGGGGAAGAGACCCAGTACTTC. This codes for CASSPRGSGEETQYF. The V and J genes are TRBV7-2 and TRBJ2-5, with TRBD2 identical over 8 bases. This CDR3 is 15 amino acids long. CDR1 is SGHTA, CDR2 FQGNSA, per germline. V lost 5 bases and J lost 3; bases outside the gene matches: 8.

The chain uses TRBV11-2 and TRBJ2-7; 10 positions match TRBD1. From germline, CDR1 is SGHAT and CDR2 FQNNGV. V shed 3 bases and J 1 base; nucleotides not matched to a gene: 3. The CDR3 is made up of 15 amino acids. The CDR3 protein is CASSFGTGASYEQYF. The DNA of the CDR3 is TGTGCCAGCAGCTTCGGGACAGGGGCGTCCTACGAGCAGTACTTC.

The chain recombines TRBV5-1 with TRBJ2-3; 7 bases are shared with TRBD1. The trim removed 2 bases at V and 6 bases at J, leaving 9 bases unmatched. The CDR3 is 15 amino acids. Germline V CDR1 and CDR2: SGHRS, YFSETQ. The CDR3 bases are TGCGCCAGCAGCTTAGAGAATACAGGGGCGGATACGCAGTATTTT. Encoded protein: CASSLENTGADTQYF.

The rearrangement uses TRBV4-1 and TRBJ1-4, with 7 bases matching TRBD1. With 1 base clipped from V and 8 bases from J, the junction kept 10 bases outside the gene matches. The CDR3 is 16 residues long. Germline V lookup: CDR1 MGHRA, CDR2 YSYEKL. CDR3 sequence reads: CASSQGSQGVREKLFF. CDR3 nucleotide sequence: TGCGCCAGCAGCCAAGGGAGTCAGGGGGTCAGGGAAAAACTGTTTTTT.

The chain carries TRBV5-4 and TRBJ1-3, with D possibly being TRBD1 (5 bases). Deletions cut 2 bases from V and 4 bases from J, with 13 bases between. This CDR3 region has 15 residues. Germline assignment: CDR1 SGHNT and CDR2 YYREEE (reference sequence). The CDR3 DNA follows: TGTGCCAGCAGCTTTACTCAGGGAATCGGAAACACCATATATTTT. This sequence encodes CASSFTQGIGNTIYF.

CDR3 sequence (DNA): TGTGCCAGCAGCTTAGGCGATGGGGGGGCGGAGGGCTACACCTTC. This sequence encodes CASSLGDGGAEGYTF. The rearrangement joins TRBV13 to TRBJ1-2; D is perhaps TRBD1 (6 bases). CDR1 PRHDT and CDR2 FYEKMQ come from the germline V gene (reference sequence). Trimming shortened V by 0 bases and J by 8 bases, and 16 bases separated the two germline ends. The CDR3 spans 15 residues.

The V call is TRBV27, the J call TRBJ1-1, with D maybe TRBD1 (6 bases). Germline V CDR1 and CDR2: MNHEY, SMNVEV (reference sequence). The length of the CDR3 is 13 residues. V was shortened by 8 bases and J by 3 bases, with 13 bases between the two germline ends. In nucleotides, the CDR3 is TGTGCCAGCTCACGGGGGGCCTACACTGAAGCTTTCTTT. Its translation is CASSRGAYTEAFF.

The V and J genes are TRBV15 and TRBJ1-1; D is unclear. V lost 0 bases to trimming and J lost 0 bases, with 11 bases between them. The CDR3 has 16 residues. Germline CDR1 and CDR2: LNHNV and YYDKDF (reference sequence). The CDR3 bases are TGTGCCACCAGCAGAGATCGTGTAGTAATGAACACTGAAGCTTTCTTT. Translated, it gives CATSRDRVVMNTEAFF.

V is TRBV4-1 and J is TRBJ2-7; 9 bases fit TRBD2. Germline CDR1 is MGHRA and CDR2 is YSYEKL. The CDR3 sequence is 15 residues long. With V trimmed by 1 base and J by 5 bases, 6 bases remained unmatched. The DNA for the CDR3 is TGCGCCAGCAGCCAAGGGGCGGGAGGGATGGACGAGCAGTACTTC. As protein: CASSQGAGGMDEQYF.

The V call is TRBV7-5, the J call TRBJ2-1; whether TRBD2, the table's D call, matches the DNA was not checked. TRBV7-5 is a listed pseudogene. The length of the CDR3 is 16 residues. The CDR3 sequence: CARSAYPLPPYNEQFF. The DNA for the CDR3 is TGTGCCAGAAGCGCCTATCCCCTACCTCCGTACAATGAGCAGTTCTTC.

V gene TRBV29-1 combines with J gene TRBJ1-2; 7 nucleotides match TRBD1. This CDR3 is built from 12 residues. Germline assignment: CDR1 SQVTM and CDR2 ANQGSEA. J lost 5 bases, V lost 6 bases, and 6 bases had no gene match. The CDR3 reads CSVVDRRYGYTF. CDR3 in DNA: TGCAGCGTGGTGGACAGGCGGTATGGCTACACCTTC.

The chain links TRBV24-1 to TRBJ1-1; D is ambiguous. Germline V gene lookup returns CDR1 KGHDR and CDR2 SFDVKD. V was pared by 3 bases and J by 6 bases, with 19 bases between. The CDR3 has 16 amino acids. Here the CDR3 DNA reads TGTGCCACCAGTGATCTTCTAGGTGAGGGCGTCGCTGAAGCTTTCTTT. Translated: CATSDLLGEGVAEAFF.